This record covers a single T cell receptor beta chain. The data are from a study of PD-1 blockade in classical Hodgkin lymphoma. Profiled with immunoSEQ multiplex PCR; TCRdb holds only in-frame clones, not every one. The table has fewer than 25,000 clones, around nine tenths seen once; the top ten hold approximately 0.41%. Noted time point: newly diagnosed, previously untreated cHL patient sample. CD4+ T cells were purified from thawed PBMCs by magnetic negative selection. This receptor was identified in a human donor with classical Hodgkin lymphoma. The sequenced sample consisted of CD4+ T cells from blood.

The CDR3 DNA sequence: TGCGCCAGCAGCTTGTCAGGACAGGGTGACCCCGGGGGGTGGAACACTGAAGCTTTCTTT. Its protein product is CASSLSGQGDPGGWNTEAFF. The chain employs TRBV5-1 and TRBJ1-1, with 8 bases lining up with TRBD1. Trimming at V came to 1 base and at J to 1 base, leaving 18 bases not matched to a gene. The CDR3 totals 20 residues. Germline-derived CDR1 and CDR2 are SGHRS and YFSETQ.